The following is a T cell receptor (beta chain) sequence with its context. Its antigen is not identified. Genes here carry mouse names. The CDR3 end falls 4 residues outside the read, so it is completed with the germline J gene. CD4, CD8alpha, NKG2D, NKG2ACE and other markers were used to sort pooled cutaneous lymph node cells. Extracted RNA was reverse transcribed, and the resulting cDNA served as sequencing template. Profiling relied on immunoSEQ multiplex PCR, and the TCRdb table lists in-frame clones only, not all of them. The profile covers 270,000 or so clones, none occurring a single time. This sample is part of a study of CD8+ T cells in alopecia areata. Study context: Approximately 7-10-week-old female C3H/HeJ mice were grafted with skin from spontaneously alopecic 6-12-month-old C3H/HeJ graft donors. Findings and limits, study-wide: Resident alphabeta T cells of normal skin are also sequenced in scalp samples. Normal scalp had lower clonality than lesional scalp, with alopecia totalis/universalis lesions showing this most strongly.

Trimming cost V 4 bases and J 0 bases, with 6 bases left between them. CDR1 and CDR2 (germline): NNHNN, SYGAGS (reference sequence). The CDR3 length is 13 residues. The gene calls are TRBV13-2 and TRBJ2-3; D ambiguous. The receptor was isolated from a C3H/HeJ mouse with alopecia areata. The strain's MHC: H2-k. Sequences were obtained from CD4+ T cells sorted from a lymph node. This chain's CDR3 is CASGPASAETLYF. Partial CDR3 DNA: TGTGCCAGCGGTCCAGCTAGTGCAGAA.